The TCR beta chain under discussion was sequenced for a study of early T cells in non-severe SARS-CoV-2 infection. This clonotype has ten or more counts. Tagging with unique molecular identifiers was applied to individual cDNA molecules. TCRdb ran MiXCR on the 5' RACE reads and lists one entry per CDR3 protein. The repertoire consists of about 64,000 distinct CDR3 sequences, with approximately 12% occurring once and the leading ten covering 1.3% to 1.5%. The sample in question was whole blood, obtained at baseline. The TCR sequence derives from an adult who was a healthcare worker with PCR-confirmed SARS-CoV-2 infection or an uninfected control (not recorded which).

CDR3 DNA sequence: TGTGCCAGCAGCCTCAAAGGGGGCGGAGACGGTTTGTATGGCTACACCTTC. Translation: CASSLKGGGDGLYGYTF. The chain recombines TRBV3-1 with TRBJ1-2; TRBD1 matches at 7 bases. The V gene end was trimmed by 4 bases and the J gene end by 5 bases; junction bases not matched to a gene: 16. Germline CDR1 and CDR2: LGHDT and YNNKEL (reference sequence). The CDR3 runs to 17 residues.